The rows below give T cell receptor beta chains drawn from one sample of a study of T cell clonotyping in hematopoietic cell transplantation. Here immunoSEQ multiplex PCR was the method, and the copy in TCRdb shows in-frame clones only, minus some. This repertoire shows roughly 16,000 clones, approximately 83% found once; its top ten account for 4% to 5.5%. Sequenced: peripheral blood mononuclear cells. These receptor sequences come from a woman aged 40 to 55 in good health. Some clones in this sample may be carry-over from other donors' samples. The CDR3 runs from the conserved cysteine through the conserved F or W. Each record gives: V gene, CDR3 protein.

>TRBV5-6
CASSFSGSDIQYF
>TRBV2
CASSDRGPTEAFF
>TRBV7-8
CASSLRDRVLTGANVLTF
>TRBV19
CASSIDREMNTEAFF
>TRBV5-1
CASSLAGVPSGNTIYF
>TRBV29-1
CSANRDSTVYGYTF
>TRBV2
CASSDLMRSNQPQHF
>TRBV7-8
CASSRQPNTEAFF
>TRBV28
CASSLGGQGDKLFF
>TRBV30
CAWGGQGNEKLFF
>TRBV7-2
CASSPRGGGPTPLHF
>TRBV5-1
CASSKGQPIATNEKLFF
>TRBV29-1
CSVLVKAGSYEQYF
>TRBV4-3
CASSLGLEPTDTQYF
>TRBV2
CASSVDSNYGYTF
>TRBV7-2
CASSLRDSNTGELFF
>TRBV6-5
CASSYWGQGLPNTIYF
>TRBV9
CASSVVPETCEQYF
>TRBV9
CASSVETGYSYEQYF
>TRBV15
CATSRDNPTANEKLFF
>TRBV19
CASRWGVRDQPQHF
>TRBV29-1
CSVSRDSDISYGYTF
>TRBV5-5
CASSPTGGQETQYF
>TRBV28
CASSLPRVGETQYF
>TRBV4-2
CASSPSGLAGGNTDTQYF
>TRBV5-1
CASSSDSYEQYF
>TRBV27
CASSPGGAYYGYTF
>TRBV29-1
CSSEWGYTF
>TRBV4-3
CASSQDHLLGAAEQYF
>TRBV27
CASSSHSGTNEQYF
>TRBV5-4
CASSLKTSRANEQFF
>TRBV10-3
CAISETQRATNEKLFF
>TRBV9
CASSARAGTANTEAFF
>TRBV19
CASSGQGYQPQHF
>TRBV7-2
CASSLAAYEQYF
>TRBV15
CATSRVFEGTGELFF
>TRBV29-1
CSVVGDRGDLETQYF
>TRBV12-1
CASSYSLSDRGQNQPQHF